Each of the 14 T cell receptor beta chains below was sequenced from the same sample in a study of blood T cell repertoires in COVID-19. The assay was immunoSEQ multiplex PCR, and TCRdb's table has in-frame clones only and misses some. The sample contains 300,000 to 450,000 clones, approximately 81% of which appear only once. Sequences were obtained from peripheral blood. The receptors shown here come from a woman younger than 30 with acute or convalescent COVID-19.

The genes are TRBV6-5 and TRBJ1-6, with 7 bases lining up with TRBD1. V was clipped by 4 bases and J by 9 bases; unmatched bases: 12. This CDR3 contains 16 residues. CDR1 and CDR2 from the germline V gene are MNHEY and SVGAGI. Here the CDR3 reads CASSFRTGRLGSPLHF. The CDR3 DNA reads as TGTGCCAGCAGTTTCCGGACAGGACGATTAGGTTCACCCCTCCACTTT.

The chain is built from TRBV10-2 and TRBJ2-2; TRBD2 matches 10 bases. With 7 bases clipped from V and 3 bases from J, the junction kept 11 bases outside the gene matches. CDR3 size: 17 residues. Germline V gene data show CDR1 as WSHSY and CDR2 as SAAADI. CDR3: CASTRASGGSYTGELFF. CDR3 bases: TGCGCCAGCACCAGGGCTAGCGGGGGATCATACACCGGGGAGCTGTTTTTT.

This chain uses TRBV27 with TRBJ2-3; D perhaps matches TRBD1 (5 bases). This CDR3 contains 16 residues. Trimming shortened V by 5 bases and J by 2 bases, and 17 bases separated the two germline ends. The germline V gene has CDR1 MNHEY and CDR2 SMNVEV (reference sequence). CDR3 in DNA: TGTGCCAGCAGTGAAAAGCCCAGGGTTAACACAGATACGCAGTATTTT. Encoded protein: CASSEKPRVNTDTQYF.

This rearrangement joins TRBV6-5 to TRBJ1-5, with 7 positions matching TRBD1. Unmatched junction bases numbered 8, after V lost 5 bases and J lost 7 bases. CDR1 is MNHEY, CDR2 SVGAGI, per germline. This CDR3 is built from 14 residues. The CDR3 reads CASSPEDRRQPQHF. The DNA for the CDR3 is TGTGCCAGCAGTCCGGAGGACAGGCGGCAGCCCCAGCATTTT.

This clone showed up just once. The rearrangement uses TRBV7-9 and TRBJ1-6, with a weak D call TRBD1 (5 bases). Germline V gene data show CDR1 as SEHNR and CDR2 as FQNEAQ (reference sequence). The V and J ends lost 4 bases and 9 bases respectively, with 7 bases between them. The CDR3 extends over 12 amino acids. CDR3 sequence (DNA): TGTGCCAGCAGCTCCGGGGGTTCACCCCTCCACTTT. Protein: CASSSGGSPLHF.

The chain combines TRBV5-1 with TRBJ1-1; D perhaps matches TRBD1 (5 bases). The V gene lost 7 bases and the J gene lost 2 bases, with 12 bases spanning the gap. The CDR3 runs 13 residues. The germline gives CDR1 SGHRS, CDR2 YFSETQ. DNA for the CDR3: TGCGCCAGCCGGGGGGGTTATAACACTGAAGCTTTCTTT. It codes for CASRGGYNTEAFF.

This sequence joins TRBV12-5 and TRBJ1-1, with 7 bases lining up with TRBD1. The CDR3 length is 13 residues. Germline CDR1 reads LGHNT; CDR2 reads FRNRAP. The ends lost 1 base at V and 11 bases at J; junction bases unmatched: 7. The CDR3: CASGLEQGSRAFF. CDR3 nucleotides: TGTGCTAGTGGTTTGGAACAGGGGTCCCGTGCTTTCTTT.

This clone is a singleton in its sample. The CDR3 DNA sequence: TGTGCCAGCGTACGACAGGGGGGTTCACCCCTCCACTTT. This encodes CASVRQGGSPLHF. The V gene is TRBV27, the J gene TRBJ1-6; 9 positions agree with TRBD1. V dropped 8 bases and J dropped 9; count of bases not matched to a gene: 5. CDR1 is MNHEY, CDR2 SMNVEV, per germline (reference sequence). This CDR3 is built from 13 residues.

The gene calls are TRBV6-6 and TRBJ2-2; 9 bases are a match to TRBD1. The ends lost 2 bases at V and 4 bases at J; junction bases unmatched: 2. Per germline, CDR1 MNHNY and CDR2 SVGAGI (reference sequence). The CDR3 length is 15 residues. CDR3 DNA: TGTGCCAGCAGTTACAGGACAGGGGCCACCGGGGAGCTGTTTTTT. Protein product: CASSYRTGATGELFF.

The V gene is TRBV9, the J gene TRBJ2-2; perhaps TRBD2 as D (6 bases). Between the trimmed V and J ends, which lost 0 bases and 3 bases, there was a span of 12 bases. This CDR3 has 16 residues. The V gene's germline CDR1 is SGDLS and CDR2 YYNGEE. In nucleotides, the CDR3 is TGTGCCAGCAGCGTAGCCGGGGGATTTGACACCGGGGAGCTGTTTTTT. Amino acids: CASSVAGGFDTGELFF.

This clone was seen once. J is TRBJ1-2 and V is TRBV7-3, with TRBD1 matching 7 bases. From germline, CDR1 is SGHTA and CDR2 FQGTGA. V lost 5 bases to trimming and J lost 3 bases; unmatched junction nucleotides: 12. This CDR3 comprises 16 residues. As DNA, the CDR3 is TGTGCCAGCAGCCCCGGCCCCGGGACAGCCTACTATGGCTACACCTTC. Translation gives CASSPGPGTAYYGYTF.

The rearrangement joins TRBV9 to TRBJ1-1, with D tentatively TRBD1 (5 bases). Per the germline V gene, CDR1 is SGDLS and CDR2 is YYNGEE. The CDR3 spans 13 residues. Trimming took 1 base from V and 3 from J, leaving 7 bases between them. DNA of the CDR3: TGTGCCAGCAGCGTATCGGGGGACACTGAAGCTTTCTTT. Translation gives CASSVSGDTEAFF.

CDR3 DNA sequence: TGTGCCAGCTCACCACCGGCAGGACTTTGGACTGAAGCTTTCTTT. As protein: CASSPPAGLWTEAFF. The V call is TRBV18, the J call TRBJ1-1, with D uncertain. CDR1 and CDR2 from the germline V gene are KGHSH and LQKENI. V lost 0 bases, J lost 5 bases, and 13 bases lay in between. The CDR3 extends over 15 amino acids.

The V gene is TRBV29-1, the J gene TRBJ2-1; D is perhaps TRBD2 (6 bases). Germline values: CDR1 SQVTM, CDR2 ANQGSEA. The V and J ends lost 4 bases and 8 bases respectively, with 12 bases between them. CDR3 length: 12 amino acids. The CDR3 loop is CSVGTAGYEQFF. CDR3 nucleotides: TGCAGCGTTGGCACTGCGGGGTATGAGCAGTTCTTC.